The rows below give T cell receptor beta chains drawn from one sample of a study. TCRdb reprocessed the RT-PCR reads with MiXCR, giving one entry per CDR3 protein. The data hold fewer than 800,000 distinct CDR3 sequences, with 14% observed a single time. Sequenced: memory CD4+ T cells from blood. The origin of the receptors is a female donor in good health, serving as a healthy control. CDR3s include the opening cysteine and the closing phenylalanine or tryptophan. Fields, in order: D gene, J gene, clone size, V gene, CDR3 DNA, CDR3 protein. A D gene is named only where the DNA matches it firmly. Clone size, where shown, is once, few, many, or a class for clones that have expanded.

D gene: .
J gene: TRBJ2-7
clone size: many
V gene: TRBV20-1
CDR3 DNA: TGCAGTGCTAGGCCACCCGGGGACTCCAACGAGCAGTACTTC
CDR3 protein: CSARPPGDSNEQYF

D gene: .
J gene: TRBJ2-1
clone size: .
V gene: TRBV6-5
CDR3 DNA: TGTGCCAGCAGTTACTTACAAACCAATGAGCAGTTCTTC
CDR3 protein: CASSYLQTNEQFF

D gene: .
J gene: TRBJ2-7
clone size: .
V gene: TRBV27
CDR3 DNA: TGTGCCAGCAGCAGGTGGGGGAGCTCCTACGAGCAGTACTTC
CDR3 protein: CASSRWGSSYEQYF

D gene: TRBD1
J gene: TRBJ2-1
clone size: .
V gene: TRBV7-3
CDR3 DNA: TGTGCCAGCAGCTTAACGTTCGGGACAGGGTCTGCCAATGAGCAGTTCTTC
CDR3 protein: CASSLTFGTGSANEQFF

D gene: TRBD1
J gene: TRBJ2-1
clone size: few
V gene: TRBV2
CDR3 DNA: TGTGCCAGCAGGGGAGACAGGGTGAAGCTTGGTGAGCAGTTCTTC
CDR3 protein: CASRGDRVKLGEQFF

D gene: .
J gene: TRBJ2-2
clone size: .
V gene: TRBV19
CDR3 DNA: TGTGCCACCACCGGGGGTTTCGGTACCGGGGAGCTGTTTTTT
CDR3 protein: CATTGGFGTGELFF

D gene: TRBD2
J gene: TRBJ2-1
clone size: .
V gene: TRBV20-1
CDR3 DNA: TGCAGTGCTAGTCGTAGCGGGAGGGCCGGCAATGAGCAGTTCTTC
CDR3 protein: CSASRSGRAGNEQFF

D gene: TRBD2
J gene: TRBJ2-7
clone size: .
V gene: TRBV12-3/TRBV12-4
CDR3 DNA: TGTGCCAGCAGTTTAACTAGCGGGGGGGCGTACGAGCAGTACTTC
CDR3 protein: CASSLTSGGAYEQYF

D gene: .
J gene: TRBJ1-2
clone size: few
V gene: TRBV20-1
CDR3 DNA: TGCAGTGCTAGAGAAACAGGACAGACTAACTATGGCTACACCTTC
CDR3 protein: CSARETGQTNYGYTF

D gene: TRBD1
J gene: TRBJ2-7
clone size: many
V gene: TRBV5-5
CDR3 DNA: TGTGCCAGCAGTTTGGCTTCGAGCCGGGACAGGGTTTATGGCGAGCAGTACTTC
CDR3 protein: CASSLASSRDRVYGEQYF

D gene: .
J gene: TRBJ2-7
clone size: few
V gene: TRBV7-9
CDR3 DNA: TGTGCCAGCAGCTTAGGGGCGGACCCGCTACCCTACGAGCAGTACTTC
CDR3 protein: CASSLGADPLPYEQYF

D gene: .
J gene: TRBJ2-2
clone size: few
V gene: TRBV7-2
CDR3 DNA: TGTGCCAGCAGCTTAGAATCTCGGACAAGCACCGGGGAGCTGTTTTTT
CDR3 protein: CASSLESRTSTGELFF

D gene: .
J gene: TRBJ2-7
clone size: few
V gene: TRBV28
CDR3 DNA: TGTGCCAGCAGTTTCCCAAGGCCCCTCGACTACGAGCAGTACTTC
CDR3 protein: CASSFPRPLDYEQYF

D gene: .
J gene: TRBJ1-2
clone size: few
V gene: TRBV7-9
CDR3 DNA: TGTGCCAGCAGCTTCCCGGGGGATTACTATGGCTACACCTTC
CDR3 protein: CASSFPGDYYGYTF

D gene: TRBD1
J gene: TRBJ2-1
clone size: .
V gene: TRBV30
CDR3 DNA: TGTGCCTGGAGTGTCGGGACAGAAAATGAGCAGTTCTTC
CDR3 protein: CAWSVGTENEQFF

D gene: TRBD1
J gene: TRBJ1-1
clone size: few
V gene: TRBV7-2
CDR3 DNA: TGTGCCAGCACCTTCCTCCAGGGGGCATACACTGAAGCTTTCTTT
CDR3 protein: CASTFLQGAYTEAFF

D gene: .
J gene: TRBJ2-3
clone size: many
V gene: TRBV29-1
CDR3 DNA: TGCAGCGGATCTAGCACAGATACGCAGTATTTT
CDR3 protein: CSGSSTDTQYF

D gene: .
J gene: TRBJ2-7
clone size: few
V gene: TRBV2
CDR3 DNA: TGTGCCAGCAGTGAAGTTCGGCTAGCGACTTACGAGCAGTACTTC
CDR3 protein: CASSEVRLATYEQYF

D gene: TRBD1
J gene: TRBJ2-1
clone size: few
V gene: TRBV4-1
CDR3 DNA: TGCGCCAGCAGCCATCCGCAAGGGACAGGGTCGAGCGGGGCTTACAATGAGCAGTTCTTC
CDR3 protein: CASSHPQGTGSSGAYNEQFF

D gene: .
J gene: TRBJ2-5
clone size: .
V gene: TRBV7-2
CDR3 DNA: TGTGCCAGCAGCCGAACCGCCTCGGATGGAGAGACCCAGTACTTC
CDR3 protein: CASSRTASDGETQYF

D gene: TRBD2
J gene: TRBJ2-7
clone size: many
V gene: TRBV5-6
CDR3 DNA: TGTGCCAGCAGCTTTCGTACTAGCGGGGGCCTCCGTGGGTACGAGCAGTACTTC
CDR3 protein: CASSFRTSGGLRGYEQYF

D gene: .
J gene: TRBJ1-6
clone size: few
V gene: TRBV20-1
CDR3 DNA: TGCAGTGCTCCCAAACAGGATAATTCACCCCTCCACTTT
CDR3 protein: CSAPKQDNSPLHF

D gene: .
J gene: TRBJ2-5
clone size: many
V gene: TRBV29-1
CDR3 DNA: TGCAGCGTTGTAAACTCAGGGATGGGGCAAGAGACCCAGTACTTC
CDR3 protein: CSVVNSGMGQETQYF

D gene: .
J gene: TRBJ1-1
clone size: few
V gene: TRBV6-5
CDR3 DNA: TGTGCCAGCAGTAGAACCGCCCAGGTCACTGAAGCTTTCTTT
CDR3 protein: CASSRTAQVTEAFF

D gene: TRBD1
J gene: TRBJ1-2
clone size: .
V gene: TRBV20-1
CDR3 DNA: TGCAGTGCTAGAGCTCCGGGACAGGGGCAGGGTGGCTACACCTTC
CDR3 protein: CSARAPGQGQGGYTF

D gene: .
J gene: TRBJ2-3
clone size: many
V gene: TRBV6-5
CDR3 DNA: TGTGCCAGCCTCCCCCGCGGACGGCAGGGAGATACGCAGTATTTT
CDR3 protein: CASLPRGRQGDTQYF

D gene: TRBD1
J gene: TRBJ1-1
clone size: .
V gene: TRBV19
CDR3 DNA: TGTGCCACCCGGGACAGGGTGTGGACCTCGGAAGCTTTCTTT
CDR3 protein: CATRDRVWTSEAFF

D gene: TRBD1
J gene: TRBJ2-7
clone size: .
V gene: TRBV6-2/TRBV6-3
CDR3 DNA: TGTGCCAGCGGACGGACAGGGGGTGTCGAGCAGTACTTC
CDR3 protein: CASGRTGGVEQYF

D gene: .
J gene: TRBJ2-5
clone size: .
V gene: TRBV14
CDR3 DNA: TGTGCCAGCAGCCAGAGCCGGGGGGAGACCCAGTACTTC
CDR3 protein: CASSQSRGETQYF

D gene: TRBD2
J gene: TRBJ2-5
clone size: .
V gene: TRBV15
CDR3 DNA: TGTGCCACCAGCGGGGGACTGAGAGGACTAGCAGTCTCCCAAGAGACCCAGTACTTC
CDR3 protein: CATSGGLRGLAVSQETQYF

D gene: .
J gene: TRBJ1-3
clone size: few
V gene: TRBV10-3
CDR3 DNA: TGTGCCATCAGTGGGACCCTAAACACCATATATTTT
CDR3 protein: CAISGTLNTIYF

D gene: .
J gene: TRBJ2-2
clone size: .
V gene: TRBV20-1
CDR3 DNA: TGCAGTGCTAGATCCTGGGGTGGAGCTAACACCGGGGAGCTGTTTTTT
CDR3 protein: CSARSWGGANTGELFF

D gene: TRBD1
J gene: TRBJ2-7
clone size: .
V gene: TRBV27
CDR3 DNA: TGTGCCAGCAGGCCCCACGGACAGGCATCCTACGAGCAGTACTTC
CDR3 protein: CASRPHGQASYEQYF

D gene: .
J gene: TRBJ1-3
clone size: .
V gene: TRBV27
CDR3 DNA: TGTGCCAGCAGAGACAGCTTGTCTGGAAACACCATATATTTT
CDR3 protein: CASRDSLSGNTIYF

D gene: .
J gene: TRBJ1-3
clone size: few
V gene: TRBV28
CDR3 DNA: TGTGCCAGCGGAGTGGCACTCTACTACTCTGGAAACACCATATATTTT
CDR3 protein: CASGVALYYSGNTIYF

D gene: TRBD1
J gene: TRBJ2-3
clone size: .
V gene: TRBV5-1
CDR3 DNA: TGCGCCAGCAGCGGGACAGGGGTTACAGATACGCAGTATTTT
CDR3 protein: CASSGTGVTDTQYF

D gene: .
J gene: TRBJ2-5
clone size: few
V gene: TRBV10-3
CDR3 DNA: TGTGCCATCAGTGTTGGAGGGGGTGGATGGGAGACCCAGTACTTC
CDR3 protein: CAISVGGGGWETQYF

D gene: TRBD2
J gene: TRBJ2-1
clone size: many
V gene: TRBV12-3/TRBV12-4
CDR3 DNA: TGTGCCAGCAGTCCCGGGACTAGCGCCCATGAGCAGTTCTTC
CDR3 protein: CASSPGTSAHEQFF